Below, 17 T cell receptor beta chains from the same sample are listed, as sequenced in a study of spatial heterogeneity in lung cancer. Points from the study as a whole: Counts that tracked tumor mutation counts were those of expanded intratumoral alpha and beta TCRs.

Time point described: sample taken at primary tumor resection. TCRdb re-called the 5' RACE reads with MiXCR, one entry per CDR3 protein. The profile shows about 7,000 distinct CDR3 sequences, under 15% of them singletons. Their cognate antigens are unknown. Sequences were derived from lung tumor tissue, sampled at surgery. The receptor set was obtained from a male donor with early-stage non-small cell lung cancer.

This clonotype was counted ten times or more. A library prepared for alpha chains yielded this beta chain as an off-target read; its size is of little meaning. V is TRBV5-1 and J is TRBJ1-1; D unresolved. Germline CDR1 SGHRS, CDR2 YFSETQ. The V and J ends lost 5 bases and 5 bases respectively, with 10 bases between them. The CDR3 covers 12 residues. The CDR3 coding sequence is TGCGCCAGCAGTGCGGGGAGGACTGAAGCTTTCTTT. It is translated as CASSAGRTEAFF. Filled out from reference TRBV5-1 and TRBJ1-1, the complete variable domain reads KAGVTQTPRYLIKTRGQQVTLSCSPISGHRSVSWYQQTPGQGLQFLFEYFSETQRNKGNFPGRFSGRQFSNSRSEMNVSTLELGDSALYLCASSAGRTEAFFGQGTRLTVV.

Concerning this clonotype itself: The library was designed around alpha chains, so this beta chain is a stray read whose abundance carries little weight. The CDR3 nucleotides read TGTGCCAGCTCACCACCCGGGACTAGAGTAGAGACCCAGTACTTC. It codes for CASSPPGTRVETQYF. V gene TRBV18 combines with J gene TRBJ2-5; 8 nucleotides agree with TRBD2. Germline lookup yields CDR1 KGHSH and CDR2 LQKENI. This CDR3 is 15 amino acids long. Germline trimming cut 0 bases from V and 4 bases from J; bases unmatched to any gene: 4.

This clonotype was recorded many times. As an off-target read in a library built for alpha chains, this beta chain has a frequency of little significance. V and J are TRBV12-3 or TRBV12-4 and TRBJ2-1; possibly TRBD1 or TRBD2 for D (6 bases each). CDR3 size: 12 residues. Between the trimmed V and J ends, which lost 5 bases and 7 bases, there was a span of 9 bases. The CDR3 region is CASSRGGNEQFF. DNA of the CDR3: TGTGCCAGCAGTCGAGGGGGGAATGAGCAGTTCTTC.

Notes on this clonotype: This beta chain came through as a stray read in a library set up for alpha chains, and its size says little. V and J are TRBV29-1 and TRBJ1-1; perhaps TRBD1 as D (5 bases). Germline CDR1 SQVTM, CDR2 ANQGSEA. Trimming pared 2 bases from V and 4 bases from J, leaving 11 bases between. The CDR3 has 13 residues. This CDR3 reads CSVERQGPTEAFF. DNA of the CDR3: TGCAGCGTTGAACGGCAGGGTCCCACTGAAGCTTTCTTT.

This clonotype was seen many times. The size of this beta chain means little, since it is a stray read in a library made for alpha chains. The chain recombines TRBV10-1 with TRBJ2-3, with 8 bases matching TRBD1. The CDR3 contains 14 residues. From germline, CDR1 is WNHNN and CDR2 SYGVQD (reference sequence). V lost 6 bases and J lost 2; bases outside the gene matches: 4. CDR3 coding DNA: TGCGCCAGCAGCGGGGACAGGCCCACAGATACGCAGTATTTT. Translation gives CASSGDRPTDTQYF.

Notes on this clonotype: This beta chain was picked up by a library intended for alpha chains and is off target, so its count carries little meaning. The rearrangement joins TRBV30 to TRBJ2-7; D remains ambiguous. Germline V lookup: CDR1 GTSNPN, CDR2 SVGIG (reference sequence). V dropped 2 bases and J dropped 7 bases, with 24 bases sitting between them. There are 16 residues in the CDR3. The CDR3 nucleotides are TGTGCCTGGAGTCCTCCCCGGCAGGCCATAGATGGAGAGCAGTACTTC. This encodes CAWSPPRQAIDGEQYF.

This clonotype was found many times. Because the library targeted alpha chains, this beta chain is an off-target read whose size means little. The chain carries TRBV7-2 and TRBJ1-1; 9 nucleotides match TRBD1. This CDR3 has 15 residues. Germline trimming cut 5 bases from V and 5 bases from J; bases unmatched to any gene: 9. Germline CDR1 SGHTA, CDR2 FQGNSA. The CDR3 nucleotides are TGTGCCAGCAGCCTACGACAGGGGGGGACTACTGAAGCTTTCTTT. Translated: CASSLRQGGTTEAFF. The full variable domain, completed using reference TRBV7-2 and TRBJ1-1, is GAGVSQSPSNKVTEKGKDVELRCDPISGHTALYWYRQSLGQGLEFLIYFQGNSAPDKSGLPSDRFSAERTGGSVSTLTIQRTQQEDSAVYLCASSLRQGGTTEAFFGQGTRLTVV.

This clonotype has at least ten counts. Because this beta chain is a stray read in a library intended to capture alpha chains, its abundance should not be given much weight. DNA for the CDR3: TGCAGTGCCCGCGGCCCGACTTATCAGTACTTC. The encoded protein is CSARGPTYQYF. This sequence joins TRBV20-1 and TRBJ2-7; no definite D call. V lost 6 bases and J lost 10, with 16 bases in between. Looked up from germline, CDR1 is DFQATT and CDR2 is SNEGSKA (reference sequence). The CDR3 runs 11 residues.

This clonotype was counted many times. The size of this beta chain means little, since it is a stray read in a library made for alpha chains. The genes are TRBV12-3 or TRBV12-4 and TRBJ1-2; D remains unclear. The CDR3 runs to 13 residues. The V end lost 3 bases, the J end lost 7 bases, and 12 bases lay between the germline ends. CDR3 sequence reads: CASSLAGLSGYTF. The DNA for the CDR3 is TGTGCCAGCAGTTTGGCTGGGTTATCTGGCTACACCTTC.

This clonotype was picked up many times. For a library built for alpha chains, this beta chain is a stray read; little rests on its size. In DNA form, the CDR3 reads TGTGCCAGCTCACCATGGGGAGCGGGGGACAATGAGCAGTTCTTC. Translated, it gives CASSPWGAGDNEQFF. This chain links TRBV18 with TRBJ2-1; TRBD2 matches at 8 bases. CDR3 length: 15 residues. The V segment lost 2 bases and the J segment 5 bases; nucleotides outside the gene matches: 5. Germline lookup yields CDR1 KGHSH and CDR2 LQKENI. The full variable domain, in which reference TRBV18 and TRBJ2-1 provide the parts outside the CDR3, is NAGVMQNPRHLVRRRGQEARLRCSPMKGHSHVYWYRQLPEEGLKFMVYLQKENIIDESGMPKERFSAEFPKEGPSILRIQQVVRGDSAAYFCASSPWGAGDNEQFFGPGTRLTVL.

This clonotype ranks as medium-sized. This beta chain represents an off-target read in a library built for alpha chains; its size is of limited meaning. This chain links TRBV6-1 with TRBJ1-5, with D maybe TRBD1 (5 bases). Germline loops: CDR1 MNHNS, CDR2 SASEGT. Trimming cost V 6 bases and J 5 bases, with 8 bases left between them. The CDR3 loop spans 12 amino acids. The CDR3 nucleotides are TGTGCCAGCAGAGACAGCTATCAGCCCCAGCATTTT. Protein product: CASRDSYQPQHF.

This clonotype was seen ten or more times. The library was prepared for alpha chains; this beta chain is a stray read, so its frequency means little. This rearrangement joins TRBV5-1 to TRBJ1-3; D ambiguous. The CDR3 covers 16 residues. The germline gives CDR1 SGHRS, CDR2 YFSETQ. Trimming stripped 1 base from V and 2 bases from J, with 13 bases between. The CDR3 here is CASSLNLGSTGNTIYF. CDR3 sequence (DNA): TGCGCCAGCAGCTTGAATCTGGGGTCAACTGGAAACACCATATATTTT.

This clonotype is judged medium-sized. This beta chain slipped into a library made for alpha chains as a stray read, so its size is not meaningful. The chain has TRBV6-1 and TRBJ1-2; D remains ambiguous. V lost 0 bases and J lost 4, with 9 bases in between. The CDR3 is 14 residues long. Germline loops: CDR1 MNHNS, CDR2 SASEGT. Written as DNA, the CDR3 is TGTGCCAGCAGTGAAGCGAGGGTCGGCTATGGCTACACCTTC. The encoded protein is CASSEARVGYGYTF.

By share of the sample, this clonotype is medium-sized. A library made for alpha chains picked up this beta chain off target, so its size means little. This chain joins TRBV18 and TRBJ1-1; D is ambiguous. The germline gives CDR1 KGHSH, CDR2 LQKENI. This CDR3 contains 16 residues. Trimming took 0 bases from V and 0 from J, leaving 11 bases between them. This CDR3 is CASSPPNSALNTEAFF. For the CDR3, the DNA is TGTGCCAGCTCACCACCAAACAGCGCCCTGAACACTGAAGCTTTCTTT.

This clonotype is medium-sized (0.01 to 0.1%) by share. Little can be read into the size of this beta chain, an off-target read in a library designed for alpha chains. The chain employs TRBV11-3 and TRBJ2-3, with 8 positions matching TRBD1. Per the germline V gene, CDR1 is SGHNT and CDR2 is YENEEA. The trim removed 5 bases at V and 4 bases at J, leaving 5 bases unmatched. The CDR3 extends over 14 amino acids. The CDR3 DNA reads TGTGCCAGCAGCCCGTCGACAGGGGCAGATACGCAGTATTTT. It yields the protein CASSPSTGADTQYF.

This clonotype has at least ten counts. Because this beta chain is a stray read in a library intended to capture alpha chains, its abundance should not be given much weight. The gene calls are TRBV20-1 and TRBJ1-5; D not resolved. CDR3 length equals 13 residues. Germline V gene lookup returns CDR1 DFQATT and CDR2 SNEGSKA (reference sequence). Trimming stripped 3 bases from V and 5 bases from J, with 11 bases between. CDR3 amino acids: CSARRSPDQPQHF. The DNA of the CDR3 is TGCAGTGCTAGGAGGTCACCCGATCAGCCCCAGCATTTT.

This clonotype was seen at least ten times. Since it is a stray read in a library aimed at alpha chains, this beta chain has a size that is not meaningful. The chain is built from TRBV27 and TRBJ1-2; tentative D call: TRBD1 (5 bases). V was shortened by 11 bases and J by 4 bases, with 11 bases between the two germline ends. Germline V gene sequence: CDR1 MNHEY, CDR2 SMNVEV (reference sequence). CDR3 length equals 11 residues. The CDR3 sequence: CAVGEAYGYTF. In DNA, the CDR3 is TGTGCCGTAGGGGAGGCCTATGGCTACACCTTC.